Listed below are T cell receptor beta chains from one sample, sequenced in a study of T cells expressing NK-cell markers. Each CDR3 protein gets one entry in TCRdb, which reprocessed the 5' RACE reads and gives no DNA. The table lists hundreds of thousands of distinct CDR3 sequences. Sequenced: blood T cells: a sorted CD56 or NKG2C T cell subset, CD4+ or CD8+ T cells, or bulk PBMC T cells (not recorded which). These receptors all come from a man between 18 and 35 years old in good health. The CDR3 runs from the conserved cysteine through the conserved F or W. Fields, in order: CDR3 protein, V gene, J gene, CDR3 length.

CDR3aa: CASSPRLAGDGTDTQYF
v_gene: TRBV18
j_gene: TRBJ2-3
len: 17

CDR3aa: CASSSYTREQYF
v_gene: TRBV11-2
j_gene: TRBJ2-7
len: 12

CDR3aa: CASSLASLGVNSPLHF
v_gene: TRBV7-9
j_gene: TRBJ1-6
len: 16

CDR3aa: CASSQERRGQGEQYF
v_gene: TRBV4-2
j_gene: TRBJ2-7
len: 15

CDR3aa: CASSPGLAGLPHEQFF
v_gene: TRBV5-8
j_gene: TRBJ2-1
len: 16

CDR3aa: CASSFRGQLTGELFF
v_gene: TRBV5-1
j_gene: TRBJ2-2
len: 15

CDR3aa: CASSVTGNEQYF
v_gene: TRBV5-6
j_gene: TRBJ2-7
len: 12

CDR3aa: CASSEPTLASSSYNEQFF
v_gene: TRBV5-1
j_gene: TRBJ2-1
len: 18

CDR3aa: CASRRIHRGLTDTQYF
v_gene: TRBV6-1
j_gene: TRBJ2-3
len: 16

CDR3aa: CASSQADRPDRFF
v_gene: TRBV4-3
j_gene: TRBJ2-1
len: 13

CDR3aa: CASSEGGGWRAEAFF
v_gene: TRBV6-1
j_gene: TRBJ1-1
len: 15

CDR3aa: CASSFSREPNQPQHF
v_gene: TRBV12-3/TRBV12-4
j_gene: TRBJ1-5
len: 15

CDR3aa: CASRVDSDTDTQYF
v_gene: TRBV12-3/TRBV12-4
j_gene: TRBJ2-3
len: 14

CDR3aa: CAKAGAYQPQHF
v_gene: TRBV30
j_gene: TRBJ1-5
len: 12

CDR3aa: CASSPARDYWEQYF
v_gene: TRBV7-2
j_gene: TRBJ2-7
len: 14

CDR3aa: CASSKTGLGSPLHF
v_gene: TRBV6-1
j_gene: TRBJ1-6
len: 14

CDR3aa: CASSQEPGTSRNNEQFF
v_gene: TRBV4-1
j_gene: TRBJ2-1
len: 17

CDR3aa: CASSLALTRAQETQYF
v_gene: TRBV7-8
j_gene: TRBJ2-5
len: 16

CDR3aa: CASIPVAADTDTQYF
v_gene: TRBV27
j_gene: TRBJ2-3
len: 15

CDR3aa: CASSQGLPGTNTGELFF
v_gene: TRBV4-3
j_gene: TRBJ2-2
len: 17

CDR3aa: CASSLGLAGLYNEQFF
v_gene: TRBV5-1
j_gene: TRBJ2-1
len: 16

CDR3aa: CASSERTGGSNQPQHF
v_gene: TRBV12-3/TRBV12-4
j_gene: TRBJ1-5
len: 16